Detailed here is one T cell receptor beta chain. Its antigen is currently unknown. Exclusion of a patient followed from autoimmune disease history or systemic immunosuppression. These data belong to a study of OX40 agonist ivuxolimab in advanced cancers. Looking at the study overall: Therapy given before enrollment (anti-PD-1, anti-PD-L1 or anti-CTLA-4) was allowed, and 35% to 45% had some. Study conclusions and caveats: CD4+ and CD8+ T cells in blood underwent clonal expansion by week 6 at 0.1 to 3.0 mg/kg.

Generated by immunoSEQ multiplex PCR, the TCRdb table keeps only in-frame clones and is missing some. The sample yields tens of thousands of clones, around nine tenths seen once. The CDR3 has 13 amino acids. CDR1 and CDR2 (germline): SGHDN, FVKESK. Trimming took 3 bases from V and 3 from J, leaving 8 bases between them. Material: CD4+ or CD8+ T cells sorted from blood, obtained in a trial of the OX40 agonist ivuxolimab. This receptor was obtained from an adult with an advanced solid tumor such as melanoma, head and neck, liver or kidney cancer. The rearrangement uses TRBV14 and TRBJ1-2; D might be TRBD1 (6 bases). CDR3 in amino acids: CASSHNRDYGYTF. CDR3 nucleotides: TGTGCCAGCAGCCATAACAGGGACTATGGCTACACCTTC.